This T cell receptor beta chain came from a study of blood T cell repertoires in COVID-19. Overall study context: Sources were T cells, B-cell-depleted T cells, or PBMCs; the material itself was cDNA or gDNA.

As processed by the authors: It was from reference gene primer amplification that nucleated cell counts were estimated. Produced via immunoSEQ multiplex PCR; TCRdb's table is partial and in-frame only. From that table come the V and J calls and clone size; the DNA was used to work out D and trimming. This table has about 260,000 clones, around 80% appearing once. Trimming pared 0 bases from V and 0 bases from J, leaving 12 bases between. Germline CDR1 and CDR2: LGHNA and YNFKEQ. The CDR3 has 17 amino acids. The chain is built from TRBV4-2 and TRBJ1-3; no definite D call. This sequence originates from a woman older than 75 with acute or convalescent COVID-19. Sequencing was performed on peripheral blood. CDR3 loop: CASSQDLAGHSGNTIYF. In DNA, the CDR3 is TGTGCCAGCAGCCAAGATCTGGCAGGCCACTCTGGAAACACCATATATTTT.